The sequence of this T cell receptor (beta chain) was determined in a study of shared clonotypes between healthy human individuals (dated by TCRdb to the early 2020s). Study-level background: The cohort comprised a couple of women and three men aged 18 to 49 years. Libraries were prepared and TCR repertoires were sequenced by different laboratories using diverse techniques, in order to increase sequencing depth and limit assay-specific biases. Each donor's leukapheresis produced roughly between roughly 0.85 and 10 billion PBMCs. To estimate repertoire size and how much clonotype sharing occurs between individuals, the study deeply sequenced the blood TCR repertoires of several healthy adults. The paper as a whole reports these results and caveats: The genetic and exposure-history diversity represented was limited by the small number of donors. Sampling was restricted to blood, and TCR repertoires in tissues likely differ from the TCR repertoires found in blood. Pairwise subsampling led to the expectation that sequencing depth would affect the degree of clonotype sharing among donors.

CDR1 and CDR2 (SQVTM, ANQGSEA) derive from the germline V gene. V sheds 4 bases and J sheds 6 bases, leaving 10 bases between their ends. From the cysteine up to the phenylalanine, the CDR3 has a length of 12 residues. This entry keeps only the CDR3 DNA: 36 bases, framed from base 1. The donors were healthy, HIV-negative adults with no recently reported acute infections or vaccinations. Every donor was a Caucasian adult residing in Nashville, Tennessee, USA. For unsorted samples, about 85 million PBMCs were counted and genomic DNA was extracted with the QIAamp DNA Blood Mini kit. Blood was obtained by leukapheresis, after which PBMCs were separated by Ficoll-Histopaque density gradient centrifugation and cryopreserved in liquid nitrogen vapor phase. TCR CDR3 regions were amplified from genomic DNA by multiplex PCR using the deep immunoSEQ assay. Genomic DNA extracted from each cell subset was distributed evenly over all wells of several immunoSEQ 96-well plates, and each plate served as one replicate. For unsorted PBMC, roughly 300 ng of genomic DNA, equivalent to 25,000 to 35,000 T cell genomes, went into each replicate PCR. Ten immunoSEQ deep assay plates were used to sequence unsorted PBMC genomic DNA. Purified libraries were measured with a Qubit 3.0 fluorometer, size-checked on a Bioanalyzer 2100, and measured again with the KAPA Library Quantification kit. A separate single-read 150-cycle Illumina NextSeq 550 flow cell was used to sequence each immunoSEQ 96-well plate. The study's processing was this. Because the immunoSEQ output included only junctional sequences and no quality scores, the filtering could not be the same as the filtering used for full-length reads. Sequences were annotated with PyIR, a Python wrapper for IgBLAST v1.9, using IMGT germline references to assign V/J genes and CDR3. Reads with weak V/J assignments (E-value above 1e-6), missing CDR3, stop codons, out-of-frame junctions, or ambiguous translated residues were removed. V3J clonotypes were defined by identical inferred V gene, J gene, and CDR3 amino acid sequence. The percentage overlap between two repertoires was calculated by dividing the number of shared unique clonotypes by the size of the smaller repertoire. Repertoire richness was assessed with RTK rarefaction, the Chao1 estimator, and Recon v2.1 estimates of unobserved clonotypes. TCRdb's version of the immuneACCESS table is confined to in-frame rearrangements and falls short of the full clone set. An unresolved V gene accounts for under half of the shortfall where checked; the remainder is of unknown origin. Clonal size and the V and J genes are those of that table, whereas D and trimming came from the DNA. The sample contains around 500,000 clones, about 78% of them found a single time. In total, the top ten clones hold around 13% of the sample.

Many counts were recorded for this clone. It has no known antigen specificity. Base qualities are not recorded, but no much larger clone differs from it by a single base. The clonotype originates from a woman in her 40s in good health. Some clones in this sample may be carry-over from other donors' samples. The rearrangement combines TRBV29-1 with TRBJ2-4, with the D gene uncertain. Sequencing was carried out using PBMCs. The DNA reads TGCAGCGTTGGAGGCAGTTCAAACATTCAGTACTTC. Its translation reads: CSVGGSSNIQYF. When the CDR3 is completed using the reference TRBV29-1 and TRBJ2-4 genes on either side, the full variable domain is SAVISQKPSRDICQRGTSLTIQCQVDSQVTMMFWYRQQPGQSLTLIATANQGSEATYESGFVIDKFPISRPNLTFSTLTVSNMSPEDSSIYLCSVGGSSNIQYFGAGTRLSVL.